The clone carrying this T cell receptor beta chain was observed at least ten times. The antigen remains undetermined. With V trimmed by 2 bases and J by 6 bases, 8 bases remained unmatched. This CDR3 has 16 residues. Germline assignment: CDR1 MNHEY and CDR2 SMNVEV (reference sequence). These data belong to a study of T-cell memory formation after mild COVID-19. The study's findings and limits: Later expanders leaned toward CD4+, whereas clones contracting from day 15 to 85 were balanced CD4/CD8.

Amplification by 5'RACE using constant-segment primers produced TCR alpha and TCR beta cDNA libraries that carried sample barcodes and UMIs. TCRdb reanalysed the 5' RACE reads using MiXCR and keeps one entry per CDR3 protein. The sample includes tens of thousands of distinct CDR3 sequences, approximately 12% of them seen just once. Sequencing used PBMCs or a T cell subset sorted from them (not recorded which). This clonotype was obtained from a man younger than 30 who had mild COVID-19 (a few samples of this study predate the infection). Cell type and time point are not known. The gene calls are TRBV27 and TRBJ2-3, with 10 bases fitting TRBD2. As DNA, the CDR3 is TGTGCCAGCAGTTTAGACCCAGCGGGGGGGCCCGATACGCAGTATTTT. As protein: CASSLDPAGGPDTQYF.